Presented here are 21 T cell receptor beta chains from one specimen sequenced in a study of molecular identifiers for immune sequencing clone quantification. TCRdb fed the PCR reads into MiXCR, producing one record per CDR3 protein. The table has over 85,000 distinct CDR3 sequences, about 23% seen once. The sequenced sample consisted of naive CD8+ T cells from blood, with Jurkat cell RNA spiked in. Indicated subset: FACS-sorted CD8+CD4-CCR7+CD45RA+ naive T cells. The source is a human donor in good health. Some libraries in this study had Jurkat cell RNA spiked in.

Details on this clonotype: A much more abundant neighbour one base away suggests this may be a read error. The chain uses TRBV6-6 and TRBJ1-1, with D perhaps TRBD1 (5 bases). The germline CDR1 and CDR2 sequences are MNHNY and SVGAGI (reference sequence). V lost 7 bases to trimming and J lost 4 bases, with 16 bases between them. This CDR3 has 14 residues. DNA of the CDR3: TGTGCCAGCACCTCCCCCCAGGGAGGCACTGAAGCTTTCTTT. Its translation: CASTSPQGGTEAFF.

This clonotype has at least ten counts. The rearrangement uses TRBV7-9 and TRBJ1-1; D is uncertain. There are 15 residues in the CDR3. V shed 5 bases and J shed 6 bases, with 19 bases lying between them. Germline lookup yields CDR1 SEHNR and CDR2 FQNEAQ (reference sequence). The CDR3 DNA follows: TGTGCCAGCAGCCTCCAAACATACGGAAGCCCTGAAGCTTTCTTT. It encodes CASSLQTYGSPEAFF.

The sample holds a few counts of this clonotype. Germline and junction disagree at one end, which may indicate a read error. This sequence joins TRBV5-3 and TRBJ1-6, with D possibly being TRBD1 (5 bases). TRBV5-3 is labeled an ORF, and its function is uncertain. This CDR3 contains 14 residues. In DNA, the CDR3 is TGTGCCAGCAGCTCGGACATTGGGAATTCACCCCTCCACTTT. Translated, it gives CASSSDIGNSPLHF.

As regards this clonotype: One junction end disagrees with the germline gene, perhaps due to a read error. The J gene is TRBJ2-3, the V gene TRBV30, with 8 bases identical to TRBD1. The CDR3 contains 17 residues. The germline gives CDR1 GTSNPN, CDR2 SVGIG (reference sequence). The CDR3 DNA is TGTGCCCGGAGTCGCTCTGGACAGGGAACTATCACAGATACGCAGTATTTT. This translates into CARSRSGQGTITDTQYF.

This clonotype was seen repeatedly, ten times or more. The chain recombines TRBV24-1 with TRBJ2-6; 8 bases match TRBD1. Germline V lookup: CDR1 KGHDR, CDR2 SFDVKD. V lost 0 bases to trimming and J lost 1 base; unmatched junction nucleotides: 7. The length of the CDR3 is 19 residues. The chain's CDR3 is CATSDLRADRESGANVLTF. CDR3 DNA sequence: TGTGCCACCAGTGATTTGCGGGCGGACAGGGAATCTGGGGCCAACGTCCTGACTTTC.

The chain joins TRBV5-1 to TRBJ2-5, with a weak D call TRBD1 (6 bases). V lost 4 bases and J 5 bases, leaving 12 bases between the germline ends. CDR1 and CDR2 (germline): SGHRS, YFSETQ. The CDR3 is made up of 13 amino acids. DNA for the CDR3: TGCGCCAGCAGCGGGGGCCCCAGGGAGACCCAGTACTTC. Translation gives CASSGGPRETQYF.

There are many counts of this clonotype. V gene TRBV6-5 combines with J gene TRBJ1-1; 7 bases are shared with TRBD1. The ends lost 6 bases at V and 6 bases at J; junction bases unmatched: 10. This CDR3 region has 14 residues. Per germline, CDR1 MNHEY and CDR2 SVGAGI. The CDR3, as DNA: TGTGCCAGCAGCCTCTCGGGACAGCGTTCTGAAGCTTTCTTT. This encodes CASSLSGQRSEAFF.

The sample holds a few counts of this clonotype. This rearrangement joins TRBV11-3 to TRBJ2-7; 8 bases map to TRBD1. This CDR3 is 13 amino acids long. CDR1 is SGHNT and CDR2 is YENEEA in the germline V gene. Trimming took 5 bases from V and 1 from J; bases not matched to a gene: 1. CDR3: CASSHRGSYEQYF. CDR3 sequence (DNA): TGTGCCAGCAGCCACAGGGGGTCCTACGAGCAGTACTTC.

V gene TRBV20-1 combines with J gene TRBJ2-5, with D possibly TRBD2 on 5 matching bases. This CDR3 is built from 16 residues. V lost 5 bases and J lost 4, with 23 bases in between. The germline gives CDR1 DFQATT, CDR2 SNEGSKA (reference sequence). The CDR3 sequence is CSASTLRDLSGETQYF. CDR3 DNA sequence: TGCAGTGCTTCTACCCTCCGGGATCTGAGCGGAGAGACCCAGTACTTC.

About this clonotype: It may be a read error: a sequence one base away is much more abundant. CDR3 loop: CASSPGTISSADTQYF. Here the CDR3 DNA reads TGTGCCAGCAGCCCAGGGACGATCTCTAGCGCAGATACGCAGTATTTT. The genes are TRBV9 and TRBJ2-3; D may be TRBD2 (6 bases). Germline V CDR1 and CDR2: SGDLS, YYNGEE. The CDR3 consists of 16 residues. Trimming left V 4 bases short and J 4 bases short, with 19 bases between.

Concerning this clonotype itself: A much larger clone is a single base away; this may be a read error. V gene TRBV7-2 combines with J gene TRBJ2-3; the match to TRBD2 covers 10 bases. J lost 1 base, V lost 8 bases, and 9 bases had no gene match. There are 16 residues in the CDR3. Germline CDR1 SGHTA, CDR2 FQGNSA. This CDR3 reads CASRPGLAARTDTQYF. CDR3 DNA: TGTGCCAGCCGCCCCGGACTAGCGGCCCGCACAGATACGCAGTATTTT.

This clonotype was seen only a few times. The chain has TRBV7-9 and TRBJ2-3; 11 positions match TRBD2. Trimming removed 0 bases from V and 2 bases from J; junction bases left unmatched: 4. Germline CDR1 and CDR2: SEHNR and FQNEAQ (reference sequence). The CDR3 has 17 residues. CDR3 nucleotides: TGTGCCAGCAGCTTAGCTTCTAGCGGGGGGTCCACAGATACGCAGTATTTT. Amino acids: CASSLASSGGSTDTQYF.

This clonotype was observed a few times. The V and J genes are TRBV20-1 and TRBJ2-3; D is unresolved. This CDR3 region has 15 residues. Per germline, CDR1 DFQATT and CDR2 SNEGSKA (reference sequence). With 2 bases removed from V and 4 bases from J, the gap between germline ends came to 16 bases. CDR3 in amino acids: CSARLTREPADTQYF. CDR3 coding DNA: TGCAGTGCTAGACTCACCCGTGAACCGGCAGATACGCAGTATTTT.

As for this clonotype: A much larger clone lies one base from this, so it may be a read error. The chain uses TRBV6-5 and TRBJ2-5; D may be TRBD1 (6 bases). This CDR3 comprises 14 residues. Germline assignment: CDR1 MNHEY and CDR2 SVGAGI. V dropped 4 bases and J dropped 4 bases, with 13 bases sitting between them. DNA for the CDR3: TGTGCCAGCAGTTGCCTGGCAGGGGCAGAGACCCAGTACTTC. The encoded protein is CASSCLAGAETQYF.

This clonotype came up many times. CDR3 sequence: CASSLLGQENTGELFF. For the CDR3, the DNA is TGTGCCAGCAGCTTATTGGGACAGGAGAACACCGGGGAGCTGTTTTTT. This rearrangement joins TRBV7-3 to TRBJ2-2; 8 bases map to TRBD1. Germline CDR1 SGHTA, CDR2 FQGTGA. The CDR3 has 16 amino acids. Trimming removed 2 bases from V and 1 base from J; junction bases left unmatched: 3. Full variable domain (outside the CDR3, taken from reference TRBV7-3 and TRBJ2-2): GAGVSQTPSNKVTEKGKYVELRCDPISGHTALYWYRQSLGQGPEFLIYFQGTGAADDSGLPNDRFFAVRPEGSVSTLKIQRTERGDSAVYLCASSLLGQENTGELFFGEGSRLTVL.

This clonotype was seen repeatedly, ten times or more. The J gene is TRBJ2-4, the V gene TRBV6-2 or TRBV6-3; D not certain. V shed 3 bases and J shed 0 bases, with 12 bases lying between them. The V gene's germline CDR1 is MNHEY and CDR2 SVGEGT. The CDR3 contains 16 residues. The CDR3 sequence: CASSYFGRQAKNIQYF. CDR3 nucleotides: TGTGCCAGCAGTTATTTCGGCAGGCAAGCCAAAAACATTCAGTACTTC.

V is TRBV19 and J is TRBJ1-1; a possible D gene is TRBD1 (5 bases). This CDR3 spans 14 amino acids. Trimming took off 7 bases at V and 3 bases at J, with 15 bases between the two ends. Germline values: CDR1 LNHDA, CDR2 SQIVND (reference sequence). The CDR3: CASTRGRADTEAFF. For the CDR3, the DNA is TGTGCCAGTACCCGGGGCAGGGCAGACACTGAAGCTTTCTTT.

This clonotype was picked up a small number of times. The gene calls are TRBV13 and TRBJ1-6; D is possibly TRBD1 (6 bases). The CDR3 spans 15 residues. V shed 4 bases and J shed 6 bases, with 13 bases lying between them. CDR1 and CDR2 from the germline V gene are PRHDT and FYEKMQ (reference sequence). The chain's CDR3 is CASSSPGQSNSPLHF. The DNA of the CDR3 is TGTGCCAGCAGCTCACCGGGACAAAGTAATTCACCCCTCCACTTT.

This clonotype came up a few times. The chain joins TRBV15 to TRBJ2-1, with D possibly matching TRBD2 (6 bases). This CDR3 comprises 16 residues. Trimming took off 2 bases at V and 9 bases at J, with 20 bases between the two ends. Germline V gene data show CDR1 as LNHNV and CDR2 as YYDKDF (reference sequence). CDR3 in DNA: TGTGCCACCAGCAGATCGGGGGTCTTGGATGCTCGTGAGCAGTTCTTC. Amino acid sequence: CATSRSGVLDAREQFF.

In this sample, this clonotype turned up a few times. Being one base from a much bigger clone, this may be a read error. Since no conserved phenylalanine or tryptophan closes the CDR3, a read error is the likely cause. The rearrangement joins TRBV7-9 to TRBJ2-3; a weak D match, TRBD2 (5 bases). Germline-derived CDR1 and CDR2 are SEHNR and FQNEAQ (reference sequence). CDR3 length: 14 residues. Trimming shortened V by 1 base and J by 4 bases, and 9 bases separated the two germline ends. CDR3 region: CASSLVEGPDTQYS. DNA for the CDR3: TGTGCCAGCAGCTTAGTAGAGGGCCCAGATACGCAGTATTCT.

This chain uses TRBV6-5 with TRBJ1-1; a weak D match, TRBD1 (6 bases). The CDR3 is made up of 14 amino acids. Germline V gene lookup returns CDR1 MNHEY and CDR2 SVGAGI. V was shortened by 7 bases and J by 4 bases, with 16 bases between the two germline ends. The CDR3 DNA reads TGTGCCAGCAAAATCGAAGGGGGTCGCACTGAAGCTTTCTTT. Amino acid sequence: CASKIEGGRTEAFF.